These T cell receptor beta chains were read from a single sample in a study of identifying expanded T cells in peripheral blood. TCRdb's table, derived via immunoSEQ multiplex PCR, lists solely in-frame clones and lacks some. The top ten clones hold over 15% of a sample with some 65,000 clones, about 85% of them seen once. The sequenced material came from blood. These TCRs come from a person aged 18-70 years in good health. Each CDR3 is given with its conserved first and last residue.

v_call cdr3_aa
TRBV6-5 CASRYDYTANGYTF
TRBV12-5 CASGFPLAEAFF
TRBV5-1 CASSLTQTVANSPLHF
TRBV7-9 CASSFGSADTQYF
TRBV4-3 CASSQGTGRYTGELFF
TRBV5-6 CASSLTAPNSPLHF
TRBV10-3 CAISEWTGGTEAFF
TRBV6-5 CASSYAQTGEKTGYTF
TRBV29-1 CSVAYEVNQFF
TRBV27 CASTSRYMNTEAFF
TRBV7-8 CASLGGETQYF
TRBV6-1 CASGEAPTQETQYF
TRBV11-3 CASSLVGGSGGAENEQFF
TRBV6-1 CASSERNVGNTEAFF
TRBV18 CASSPQRGQGPQHF